Below are 26 T cell receptor beta chains sequenced from a single sample in a study of T-cell reconstitution after alpha-beta-depleted transplantation in children. Preparation of the TCRbeta library used unique molecular identifiers. Using its own MiXCR run on the PCR reads, TCRdb lists one record per CDR3 protein. The sample includes around 140,000 distinct CDR3 sequences, roughly 9% of them seen just once. The sample in question was PBMCs, mostly from graft donor cells, obtained 180 days after TCRalphabeta/CD19-depleted stem cell transplant. All receptors derive from a female patient aged 2 to 10 who had a stem cell transplant for congenital amegakaryocytic thrombocytopenia, so the T cells may come from the graft donor.

Many counts were recorded for this clonotype. V gene TRBV3-1 combines with J gene TRBJ2-3, with 12 bases aligning to TRBD2. CDR1 and CDR2 (germline): LGHDT, YNNKEL (reference sequence). CDR3 length equals 15 residues. V trimming: 5 bases; J trimming: 4 bases; junction bases outside the gene matches: 4. This CDR3 reads CASSATSGSPDTQYF. The CDR3 DNA follows: TGTGCCAGCAGCGCGACTAGCGGGAGCCCAGATACGCAGTATTTT.

This clonotype was observed many times. This chain connects TRBV4-2 to TRBJ2-2; TRBD1 is a possible D gene (6 bases). The CDR3 is 12 amino acids. V gave up 7 bases and J gave up 6 bases, with 9 bases separating them. Germline CDR1 and CDR2: LGHNA and YNFKEQ. The DNA of the CDR3 is TGTGCCAGCACCCAGGGGTCCGGGGAGCTGTTTTTT. Translating gives CASTQGSGELFF.

V gene TRBV15 combines with J gene TRBJ2-5; D ambiguous. Trimming stripped 2 bases from V and 0 bases from J, with 4 bases between. CDR3 length: 13 residues. Germline CDR1 reads LNHNV; CDR2 reads YYDKDF (reference sequence). CDR3 sequence: CATSRRYQETQYF. The CDR3 bases are TGTGCCACCAGCAGACGGTACCAAGAGACCCAGTACTTC.

This chain joins TRBV7-6 and TRBJ2-3; 10 nucleotides agree with TRBD1. The CDR3 is 15 amino acids. Germline loops: CDR1 SGHVS, CDR2 FNYEAQ. Unmatched junction bases numbered 5, after V lost 4 bases and J lost 4 bases. In nucleotides, the CDR3 is TGTGCCAGCAGCTGGACAGGGGGTGATGCAGATACGCAGTATTTT. Protein: CASSWTGGDADTQYF.

There are many counts of this clonotype. The chain's CDR3 is CASSYSASGGNNEQFF. In nucleotides, the CDR3 is TGTGCCAGCAGTTACTCGGCTAGCGGGGGTAACAATGAGCAGTTCTTC. The V call is TRBV6-2 or TRBV6-3, the J call TRBJ2-1; 10 bases agree with TRBD2. The CDR3 is 16 residues long. The V segment lost 0 bases and the J segment 5 bases; nucleotides outside the gene matches: 4. Germline CDR1 is MNHEY and CDR2 is SVGEGT.

This clonotype was seen repeatedly, ten times or more. This rearrangement joins TRBV9 to TRBJ1-2, with D maybe TRBD1 (5 bases). The CDR3 totals 14 residues. The V end was cut by 0 bases, the J end by 3 bases, with 9 bases between. Per the germline V gene, CDR1 is SGDLS and CDR2 is YYNGEE. The CDR3 loop is CASSVAGAHYGYTF. DNA for the CDR3: TGTGCCAGCAGCGTAGCTGGGGCCCACTATGGCTACACCTTC.

In this sample, this clonotype turned up many times. The gene calls are TRBV29-1 and TRBJ2-5; 9 bases fit TRBD2. V dropped 7 bases and J dropped 1; count of bases not matched to a gene: 1. This CDR3 has 12 amino acids. Germline values: CDR1 SQVTM, CDR2 ANQGSEA. This CDR3 is CSGGLAQETQYF. CDR3 sequence (DNA): TGCAGCGGGGGACTAGCCCAAGAGACCCAGTACTTC.

This clonotype was seen at least ten times. CDR3 coding DNA: TGTGCCAGCAGCAAAGATGGGTTCCTAGCCAAAAACATTCAGTACTTC. It specifies CASSKDGFLAKNIQYF. The chain couples TRBV21-1 to TRBJ2-4. TRBV21-1 is deemed a pseudogene. This CDR3 is 16 amino acids long.

This clonotype was picked up a small number of times. The chain carries TRBV2 and TRBJ2-5; D is unclear. Germline CDR1 is SNHLY and CDR2 is FYNNEI. The V and J ends lost 6 bases and 3 bases respectively, with 11 bases between them. This CDR3 has 13 residues. The CDR3 spells CASSKDTKETQYF. As DNA, the CDR3 is TGTGCCAGCAGCAAAGACACTAAAGAGACCCAGTACTTC.

This clonotype was found many times. The chain employs TRBV28 and TRBJ1-1; D remains unclear. CDR3 length: 11 residues. V was trimmed by 6 bases and J by 3 bases, leaving 5 bases between them. The germline V gene has CDR1 MDHEN and CDR2 SYDVKM. The CDR3 nucleotides are TGTGCCAGCAGGGAGGACACTGAAGCTTTCTTT. This translates into CASREDTEAFF.

This clonotype was counted a single time. This chain connects TRBV20-1 to TRBJ2-2; TRBD1 matches 7 bases. J gave up 6 bases and V 8 bases, and 12 bases lay outside the gene matches. The germline V gene encodes CDR1 DFQATT and CDR2 SNEGSKA (reference sequence). There are 14 residues in the CDR3. The CDR3 here is CSSPGQRNAGELFF. DNA of the CDR3: TGCAGTTCGCCGGGACAGCGGAATGCCGGGGAGCTGTTTTTT.

This clonotype came up many times. The rearrangement links TRBV4-1 to TRBJ1-4; no definite D call. The CDR3 is 14 residues long. The V end lost 6 bases, the J end lost 7 bases, and 15 bases lay between the germline ends. Germline CDR1 reads MGHRA; CDR2 reads YSYEKL. DNA for the CDR3: TGCGCCAGCAGGTCGCTAGGTCGTAGTGAAAAACTGTTTTTT. This codes for CASRSLGRSEKLFF.

This clonotype was detected once. A read error is possible here, since a much larger clone lies one base away. The rearrangement uses TRBV5-1 and TRBJ2-5, with 7 bases identical to TRBD2. The CDR3 has 14 amino acids. J gave up 3 bases and V 6 bases, and 8 bases lay outside the gene matches. CDR1 and CDR2 from the germline V gene are SGHRS and YFSETQ. CDR3 bases: TGCGCCAGCAACTATACTAGCGTGAAAGAGACCCAGTACTTC. Translated: CASNYTSVKETQYF.

This chain links TRBV19 with TRBJ2-3, with D hard to call. Germline V gives CDR1 LNHDA, CDR2 SQIVND (reference sequence). Trimming took 7 bases from V and 3 from J, leaving 17 bases between them. This CDR3 contains 15 residues. CDR3 sequence reads: CASTARFGGTDTQYF. CDR3 nucleotide sequence: TGTGCCAGTACGGCAAGGTTTGGCGGAACAGATACGCAGTATTTT.

This clonotype has a count of ten or more. V and J are TRBV7-9 and TRBJ2-1; the match to TRBD2 covers 11 bases. V lost 0 bases, J lost 9 bases, and 4 bases stayed unmatched. There are 15 residues in the CDR3. Germline CDR1 SEHNR, CDR2 FQNEAQ (reference sequence). The DNA of the CDR3 is TGTGCCAGCAGCTTAGCCGCGGGACTAGCGGCTGAGCAGTTCTTC. Translated, it gives CASSLAAGLAAEQFF.

This clonotype has just a few counts. V and J are TRBV28 and TRBJ2-7, with D unclear. Germline V CDR1 and CDR2: MDHEN, SYDVKM. The CDR3 sequence is 13 residues long. Trimming removed 6 bases from V and 4 bases from J, with 13 bases in between. This CDR3 reads CASRRSPAYEQYF. CDR3 nucleotides: TGTGCCAGCAGAAGGTCCCCAGCTTACGAGCAGTACTTC.

This clonotype appeared a few times. Given a much more abundant clone one base away, this may be a read error. The chain recombines TRBV7-9 with TRBJ1-1; TRBD1 matches 10 bases. V lost 3 bases to trimming and J lost 4 bases; unmatched junction nucleotides: 8. Germline V CDR1 and CDR2: SEHNR, FQNEAQ (reference sequence). This CDR3 region has 16 residues. This CDR3 reads CASSFPRTGGFTEAFF. The CDR3 DNA follows: TGTGCCAGCAGCTTCCCCCGGACAGGGGGTTTCACTGAAGCTTTCTTT.

This clonotype has at least ten counts. The gene calls are TRBV24-1 and TRBJ2-5; TRBD2 agrees at 9 bases. J was trimmed by 4 bases and V by 3 bases; bases with no gene match: 5. The CDR3 length is 15 residues. Germline V lookup: CDR1 KGHDR, CDR2 SFDVKD. CDR3 amino acids: CATSDQLAGAETQYF. The CDR3 DNA sequence: TGTGCCACCAGTGATCAGTTAGCGGGAGCAGAGACCCAGTACTTC.

This sequence joins TRBV18 and TRBJ1-2; TRBD1 matches 9 bases. CDR1 is KGHSH, CDR2 LQKENI, per germline. Losses at the gene ends were 1 base for V and 4 bases for J; bases not matched to a gene: 4. There are 15 residues in the CDR3. Here the CDR3 DNA reads TGTGCCAGCTCACCACGACAGGGGGACCCCTATGGCTACACCTTC. It specifies CASSPRQGDPYGYTF.

This clonotype was observed at least ten times. The chain employs TRBV3-1 and TRBJ2-7, with 12 positions matching TRBD2. Per germline, CDR1 LGHDT and CDR2 YNNKEL (reference sequence). CDR3 length equals 16 residues. V was pared by 4 bases and J by 0 bases, with 4 bases of the junction left unmatched. For the CDR3, the DNA is TGTGCCAGCAGCCTCGGACTAGCGGGACACTCCTACGAGCAGTACTTC. This gives the protein CASSLGLAGHSYEQYF.

CDR3 residues: CASSLGHFTGELFF. As DNA, the CDR3 is TGTGCCAGCAGTTTGGGACATTTCACCGGGGAGCTGTTTTTT. V gene TRBV6-2 or TRBV6-3 combines with J gene TRBJ2-2; D perhaps matches TRBD1 (6 bases). Trimming removed 4 bases from V and 4 bases from J, with 10 bases in between. Per the germline V gene, CDR1 is MNHEY and CDR2 is SVGEGT. This CDR3 spans 14 amino acids.

At least ten counts were recorded for this clonotype. The genes are TRBV7-2 and TRBJ2-1; 7 nucleotides line up with TRBD2. This CDR3 comprises 13 residues. Germline CDR1 is SGHTA and CDR2 is FQGNSA. Losses at the gene ends were 8 bases for V and 3 bases for J; bases not matched to a gene: 4. CDR3 region: CASGAGRYNEQFF. In DNA form, the CDR3 reads TGTGCCAGCGGAGCGGGACGCTACAATGAGCAGTTCTTC.

Many counts were recorded for this clonotype. The chain combines TRBV9 with TRBJ1-3; 10 bases match TRBD1. CDR1 is SGDLS and CDR2 is YYNGEE in the germline V gene. There are 14 residues in the CDR3. With V trimmed by 4 bases and J by 9 bases, 7 bases remained unmatched. CDR3 in amino acids: CASSSRDRGATIYF. As DNA, the CDR3 is TGTGCCAGCAGCTCCCGGGACAGGGGAGCCACCATATATTTT.

The rearrangement links TRBV28 to TRBJ2-4, with D perhaps matching TRBD1 or TRBD2 (5 bases each). The length of the CDR3 is 15 residues. Germline CDR1 MDHEN, CDR2 SYDVKM. V was cut by 5 bases and J by 12 bases, with 23 bases left in between. CDR3 loop: CASSAPGTPGYSQYF. CDR3 in DNA: TGTGCCAGCAGTGCTCCCGGGACCCCCGGGTACAGTCAGTACTTC.

This clonotype was seen repeatedly, ten times or more. V usage is TRBV4-3 and J usage is TRBJ1-1; 7 bases are shared with TRBD1. Per the germline V gene, CDR1 is LGHNA and CDR2 is YSLEER. V lost 1 base to trimming and J lost 5 bases; unmatched junction nucleotides: 13. The CDR3 has 17 amino acids. The CDR3 reads CASSQARARGPGTEAFF. CDR3 DNA sequence: TGCGCCAGCAGCCAAGCCCGGGCAAGGGGGCCGGGAACTGAAGCTTTCTTT.

This clonotype came up many times. V and J are TRBV15 and TRBJ2-7; TRBD1 or TRBD2 may be the D gene (5 bases each). The V gene lost 2 bases and the J gene lost 2 bases, with 13 bases spanning the gap. From germline, CDR1 is LNHNV and CDR2 YYDKDF (reference sequence). CDR3 size: 15 residues. The chain's CDR3 is CATSRTQDGAYEQYF. As DNA, the CDR3 is TGTGCCACCAGCAGAACACAGGACGGGGCCTACGAGCAGTACTTC.